This T cell receptor (beta chain) is from a study of glioma-infiltrating T cells after dendritic cell vaccination. Trimming cost V 7 bases and J 7 bases, with 16 bases left between them. Germline V gene sequence: CDR1 SNHLY, CDR2 FYNNEI. The CDR3 spans 14 residues. Before vaccination, two weeks after the third vaccination, and at progression, PBMC were collected. TCRdb's copy holds only in-frame clones and misses some; the assay was immunoSEQ multiplex PCR. This table holds tens of thousands of clones, 80% to 90% found once. This sample comprised blood, obtained before dendritic cell vaccination. This TCR was sampled from a human donor with glioblastoma. The genes are TRBV2 and TRBJ2-2; maybe TRBD2 (6 bases). The CDR3 protein is CASTGGDVGGELFF. CDR3 bases: TGTGCCAGCACTGGAGGGGATGTCGGCGGGGAGCTGTTTTTT.